This T cell receptor (beta chain) comes out of a study of STAT3 mutations in large granular lymphocyte leukemia. Study-wide points: At least one immunodominant TCR beta clonotype appeared in every T-cell large granular lymphocyte leukemia patient. Clonal expansion was inferred from other time points because no sample existed at each clone's first appearance.

Only in-frame clones appear in the TCRdb table, and some are missing; sequencing was by immunoSEQ multiplex PCR. The table lists about 42,000 clones, about 81% of them singletons. Germline assignment: CDR1 SGHAT and CDR2 FQNNGV. The CDR3 length is 16 residues. V was pared by 5 bases and J by 7 bases, with 21 bases between. Regarding this clone: Its antigen is unidentified.

The sequenced sample consisted of PBMCs. This chain connects TRBV11-2 to TRBJ2-1, with D possibly being TRBD2 (7 bases). The TCR comes from a human donor with T large granular lymphocyte leukemia. Some clones in this sample may be carry-over from other donors' samples. The CDR3 DNA reads TGTGCCAGCAGCGTCCATTGGGGGGGCCGAGAGAATGAGCAGTTCTTC. Its protein is CASSVHWGGRENEQFF.